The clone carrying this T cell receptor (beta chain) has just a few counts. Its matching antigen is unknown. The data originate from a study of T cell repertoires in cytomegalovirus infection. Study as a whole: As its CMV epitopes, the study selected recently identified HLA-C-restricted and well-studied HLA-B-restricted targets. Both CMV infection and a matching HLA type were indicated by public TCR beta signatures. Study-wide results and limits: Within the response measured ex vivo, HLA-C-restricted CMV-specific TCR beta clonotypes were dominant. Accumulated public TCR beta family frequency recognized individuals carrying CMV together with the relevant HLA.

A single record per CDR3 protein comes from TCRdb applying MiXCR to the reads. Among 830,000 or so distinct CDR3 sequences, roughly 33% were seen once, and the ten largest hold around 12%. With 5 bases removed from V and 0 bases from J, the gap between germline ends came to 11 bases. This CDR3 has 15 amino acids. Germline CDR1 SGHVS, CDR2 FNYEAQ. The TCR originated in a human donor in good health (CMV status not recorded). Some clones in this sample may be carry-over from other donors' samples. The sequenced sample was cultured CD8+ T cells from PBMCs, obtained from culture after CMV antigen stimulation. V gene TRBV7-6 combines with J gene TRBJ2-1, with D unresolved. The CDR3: CASSLDDDSYNEQFF. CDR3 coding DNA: TGTGCCAGCAGCCTAGACGACGACTCCTACAATGAGCAGTTCTTC.